The 29 T cell receptor beta chains below were found in one sample sequenced in a study of shared clonotypes between healthy human individuals. Sequenced by immunoSEQ multiplex PCR; TCRdb stores in-frame clones only, minus some. Of about 87,000 clones listed, approximately 51% were seen once; the top ten hold roughly 15%. The sequenced material came from PBMCs. Every receptor here comes from a woman between 35 and 50 years old in good health. Some clones in this sample may be carry-over from other donors' samples.

This clone has a handful of counts. Possible read error: a much larger clone is one base away. The chain has TRBV5-1 and TRBJ1-1; the match to TRBD1 covers 9 bases. The CDR3 consists of 14 residues. Germline loops: CDR1 SGHRS, CDR2 YFSETQ. CDR3 in DNA: TGCGCCAGCAGCCGGGACAGGGTGGGTAATGAAGTTTTCTTT. It encodes CASSRDRVGNEVFF.

This clone was counted between two and nine times. Additional DNA sequences in this sample encode the identical CDR3. V and J are TRBV5-1 and TRBJ2-3; TRBD1 matches at 7 bases. Germline CDR1 SGHRS, CDR2 YFSETQ. V was clipped by 0 bases and J by 4 bases; unmatched bases: 2. The CDR3 contains 14 residues. In DNA form, the CDR3 reads TGCGCCAGCAGCTTGGGGCAGGGGGCAGATACGCAGTATTTT. This gives the protein CASSLGQGADTQYF.

This chain joins TRBV2 and TRBJ2-2; 9 bases are a match to TRBD2. Germline lookup yields CDR1 SNHLY and CDR2 FYNNEI. CDR3 length: 15 residues. The junction had 0 bases not matched to a gene; V was cut back by 1 base and J by 3 bases. The CDR3 DNA reads TGTGCCAGCAGTGAAGAGCGGGGGGACACCGGGGAGCTGTTTTTT. It codes for CASSEERGDTGELFF.

The chain carries TRBV5-5 and TRBJ1-1; D unclear. Germline CDR1 is SGHKS and CDR2 is YYEKEE (reference sequence). This CDR3 region has 13 residues. V shed 4 bases and J shed 7 bases, with 14 bases lying between them. The CDR3 is CASSRIIEGEAFF. DNA for the CDR3: TGTGCCAGCAGCCGGATAATAGAGGGTGAAGCTTTCTTT.

This clone showed up just a few times. The rearrangement links TRBV9 to TRBJ2-1, with 9 positions matching TRBD1. With 4 bases clipped from V and 12 bases from J, the junction kept 14 bases outside the gene matches. The germline V gene encodes CDR1 SGDLS and CDR2 YYNGEE. This CDR3 is built from 15 residues. The CDR3 DNA is TGTGCCAGCAGCCCCGGGACAGGGCATTGGGGGGTGCAGTTCTTC. Translation: CASSPGTGHWGVQFF.

The V call is TRBV5-1, the J call TRBJ2-6, with TRBD1 as a possible D gene (6 bases). The CDR3 runs to 15 residues. Germline V gene data show CDR1 as SGHRS and CDR2 as YFSETQ. With 4 bases removed from V and 2 bases from J, the gap between germline ends came to 10 bases. CDR3 amino acids: CASSMYRAGANVLTF. CDR3 DNA sequence: TGCGCCAGCAGCATGTACAGGGCTGGGGCCAACGTCCTGACTTTC.

The rearrangement uses TRBV9 and TRBJ2-3, with D tentatively TRBD1 (5 bases). The CDR3 covers 14 residues. The ends were cut back, 4 bases at V and 3 bases at J, with 12 bases in the middle. Germline V lookup: CDR1 SGDLS, CDR2 YYNGEE. The CDR3 reads CASSKPGITDTQYF. DNA of the CDR3: TGTGCCAGCAGCAAGCCAGGGATTACAGATACGCAGTATTTT.

The chain has TRBV28 and TRBJ1-1, with 7 bases identical to TRBD1. The germline CDR1 and CDR2 sequences are MDHEN and SYDVKM. Trimming took 5 bases from V and 7 from J; bases not matched to a gene: 7. The CDR3 consists of 13 residues. In DNA, the CDR3 is TGTGCCAGCAGTCTCATTAACAGGGGTGAAGCTTTCTTT. Protein product: CASSLINRGEAFF.

This chain connects TRBV18 to TRBJ1-1; TRBD1 matches 9 bases. CDR3 size: 16 residues. The ends lost 3 bases at V and 1 base at J; junction bases unmatched: 6. Germline lookup yields CDR1 KGHSH and CDR2 LQKENI. The chain's CDR3 is CASSPGTGKGNTEAFF. The CDR3 DNA is TGTGCCAGCTCACCTGGGACAGGGAAGGGGAACACTGAAGCTTTCTTT. The variable domain in full, completed from reference TRBV18 and TRBJ1-1, reads NAGVMQNPRHLVRRRGQEARLRCSPMKGHSHVYWYRQLPEEGLKFMVYLQKENIIDESGMPKERFSAEFPKEGPSILRIQQVVRGDSAAYFCASSPGTGKGNTEAFFGQGTRLTVV.

The V call is TRBV30, the J call TRBJ2-7; no clear D. Germline V gene sequence: CDR1 GTSNPN, CDR2 SVGIG (reference sequence). The CDR3 extends over 14 amino acids. Trimming took off 0 bases at V and 0 bases at J, with 9 bases between the two ends. The CDR3 is CAWSVGQSSYEQYF. The CDR3 bases are TGTGCCTGGAGTGTAGGGCAGAGCTCCTACGAGCAGTACTTC. The full variable domain, its missing parts supplied by reference TRBV30 and TRBJ2-7, is SQTIHQWPATLVQPVGSPLSLECTVEGTSNPNLYWYRQAAGRGLQLLFYSVGIGQISSEVPQNLSASRPQDRQFILSSKKLLLSDSGFYLCAWSVGQSSYEQYFGPGTRLTVT.

This chain uses TRBV28 with TRBJ1-1; D call uncertain. CDR1 and CDR2 from the germline V gene are MDHEN and SYDVKM. This CDR3 is 13 amino acids long. Between the trimmed V and J ends, which lost 3 bases and 1 base, there was a span of 6 bases. The CDR3 DNA reads TGTGCCAGCAGTTTTAACCAGAACACTGAAGCTTTCTTT. Its translation: CASSFNQNTEAFF.

This rearrangement joins TRBV19 to TRBJ1-4; D unclear. Trimming pared 4 bases from V and 7 bases from J, leaving 10 bases between. Per germline, CDR1 LNHDA and CDR2 SQIVND (reference sequence). The CDR3 is made up of 13 amino acids. The CDR3 DNA reads as TGTGCCAGTAGTACAGGATTAGGTGAAAAACTGTTTTTT. Translation: CASSTGLGEKLFF.

In its sample, this clone was seen a few times. The V gene is TRBV9, the J gene TRBJ2-4; tentatively, D is TRBD1 or TRBD2 (5 bases each). Germline V gene data show CDR1 as SGDLS and CDR2 as YYNGEE. Trimming cost V 6 bases and J 5 bases, with 15 bases left between them. The CDR3 loop spans 14 amino acids. The DNA of the CDR3 is TGTGCCAGCAATACGGGGCAGCCCCAAAACATTCAGTACTTC. It specifies CASNTGQPQNIQYF.

The chain joins TRBV30 to TRBJ2-7; maybe TRBD2 (5 bases). Trimming took 7 bases from V and 5 from J, leaving 12 bases between them. The germline V gene encodes CDR1 GTSNPN and CDR2 SVGIG (reference sequence). The CDR3 length is 11 residues. In DNA, the CDR3 is TGTGCCTCGGCACTAGGACACGAGCAGTACTTC. It yields the protein CASALGHEQYF.

This clone was observed once. A much larger clone differs by one base, so this may be a read error. The chain has TRBV6-5 and TRBJ2-3, with 9 bases matching TRBD2. J lost 2 bases, V lost 5 bases, and 5 bases had no gene match. This CDR3 comprises 15 residues. CDR1 and CDR2 from the germline V gene are MNHEY and SVGAGI. The DNA for the CDR3 is TGTGCCAGCAGTAACATAGCGGGAGCCACAGATACGCAGTATTTT. This encodes CASSNIAGATDTQYF.

The chain has TRBV18 and TRBJ2-5; D might be TRBD1 (7 bases). V lost 5 bases and J lost 2, with 12 bases in between. Germline V gives CDR1 KGHSH, CDR2 LQKENI. The length of the CDR3 is 14 residues. This chain's CDR3 is CASSGGTVQETQYF. CDR3 nucleotides: TGTGCCAGCTCAGGCGGGACAGTACAAGAGACCCAGTACTTC. The complete variable domain, with remaining parts taken from reference TRBV18 and TRBJ2-5, reads NAGVMQNPRHLVRRRGQEARLRCSPMKGHSHVYWYRQLPEEGLKFMVYLQKENIIDESGMPKERFSAEFPKEGPSILRIQQVVRGDSAAYFCASSGGTVQETQYFGPGTRLLVL.

With regard to this clone: Sequence at one end of the junction differs from germline and may be a read error. J is TRBJ2-6 and V is TRBV5-1; 13 bases line up with TRBD2. The CDR3 spans 18 residues. The germline gives CDR1 SGHRS, CDR2 YFSETQ. The CDR3: CTSSARGLAGSGANVLTF. CDR3 bases: TGCACCAGCAGCGCCCGGGGACTAGCGGGATCTGGGGCCAACGTCCTGACTTTC.

The chain links TRBV18 to TRBJ2-1, with TRBD1 matching over 12 bases. In germline, CDR1 is KGHSH, CDR2 LQKENI. V shed 2 bases and J 4 bases; nucleotides not matched to a gene: 3. The CDR3 is made up of 16 amino acids. DNA of the CDR3: TGTGCCAGCTCACCAGGGACAGGGGGCAGATACAATGAGCAGTTCTTC. It specifies CASSPGTGGRYNEQFF.

This sequence joins TRBV11-2 and TRBJ2-7; D may be TRBD1 or TRBD2 (5 bases each). The CDR3 length is 14 residues. V lost 5 bases to trimming and J lost 6 bases, with 17 bases between them. Germline CDR1 is SGHAT and CDR2 is FQNNGV. CDR3 in DNA: TGTGCCAGCAGCCGCCCGGGACGTTGGGGCGAGCAGTACTTC. This translates into CASSRPGRWGEQYF.

V usage is TRBV10-3 and J usage is TRBJ2-6; weak D call: TRBD2 (7 bases). This CDR3 comprises 15 residues. CDR1 and CDR2 from the germline V gene are ENHRY and SYGVKD. The V end was cut by 5 bases, the J end by 2 bases, with 10 bases between. The chain's CDR3 is CAISLGGPGANVLTF. The CDR3 DNA sequence: TGTGCCATCAGTCTCGGGGGGCCTGGGGCCAACGTCCTGACTTTC.

This clone was seen repeatedly, ten times or more. This chain links TRBV29-1 with TRBJ2-5; D is tentatively TRBD1 or TRBD2 (5 bases each). This CDR3 contains 12 residues. V dropped 4 bases and J dropped 5 bases, with 11 bases sitting between them. Germline V gene lookup returns CDR1 SQVTM and CDR2 ANQGSEA. Here the CDR3 reads CSVGRGRETQYF. CDR3 DNA sequence: TGCAGCGTTGGTCGGGGCAGGGAGACCCAGTACTTC.

This clone was counted at least ten times. The rearrangement joins TRBV6-6 to TRBJ2-7, with a weak D call TRBD1 (5 bases). CDR1 and CDR2 from the germline V gene are MNHNY and SVGAGI (reference sequence). The CDR3 loop spans 13 amino acids. Trimming took off 10 bases at V and 3 bases at J, with 16 bases between the two ends. The chain's CDR3 is CAITQQEIYEQYF. The CDR3 region has the DNA TGTGCCATCACACAACAGGAGATCTACGAGCAGTACTTC.

In its sample, this clone was seen many times. The DNA for the CDR3 is TGTGCCAGCACTAAAGAGGAAACGGGGGGGCGTGAGCAGTTCTTC. This sequence encodes CASTKEETGGREQFF. This sequence joins TRBV2 and TRBJ2-1, with 8 bases identical to TRBD2. Trimming at V came to 7 bases and at J to 9 bases, leaving 14 bases not matched to a gene. The germline V gene has CDR1 SNHLY and CDR2 FYNNEI. The CDR3 runs to 15 residues.

CDR3 DNA sequence: TGCGCCAGCAGCTTGGTTTACCACTTGGACGGGAAGAATTCACCCCTCCACTTT. Amino acid sequence: CASSLVYHLDGKNSPLHF. This chain connects TRBV5-1 to TRBJ1-6; no clear D gene. The CDR3 runs 18 residues. The V end lost 0 bases, the J end lost 7 bases, and 20 bases lay between the germline ends. Germline V gene data show CDR1 as SGHRS and CDR2 as YFSETQ.

V is TRBV6-4 and J is TRBJ2-1, with 9 nucleotides matching TRBD2. The CDR3 spans 16 residues. The ends lost 3 bases at V and 7 bases at J; junction bases unmatched: 10. Germline CDR1 MRHNA, CDR2 SNTAGT. The CDR3 here is CASSDGEAGGWNEQFF. For the CDR3, the DNA is TGTGCCAGCAGTGATGGGGAAGCGGGAGGTTGGAATGAGCAGTTCTTC.

Of note for this clone: A much larger clone sits a single nucleotide away, making a read error possible. The sample has other DNA sequences that encode this CDR3 too. The chain joins TRBV29-1 to TRBJ2-5, with D tentatively TRBD2 (6 bases). The CDR3 consists of 12 residues. The V and J ends lost 6 bases and 5 bases respectively, with 13 bases between them. In germline, CDR1 is SQVTM, CDR2 ANQGSEA. CDR3 region: CSVEDREETQYF. CDR3 bases: TGCAGCGTCGAGGACCGGGAGGAGACCCAGTACTTC.

The chain carries TRBV14 and TRBJ1-5, with TRBD1 matching 7 bases. This CDR3 region has 15 residues. CDR1 and CDR2 (germline): SGHDN, FVKESK. The V gene end was trimmed by 5 bases and the J gene end by 5 bases; junction bases not matched to a gene: 9. The CDR3 here is CASSRGLHGDQPQHF. CDR3 DNA: TGTGCCAGCAGCAGGGGGCTACATGGGGATCAGCCCCAGCATTTT.

As for this clone: This sequence may be a read error, since a much larger clone differs from it by one base. The chain uses TRBV7-6 and TRBJ2-5, with TRBD2 matching over 7 bases. There are 13 residues in the CDR3. Per the germline V gene, CDR1 is SGHVS and CDR2 is FNYEAQ. DNA of the CDR3: TGTGCCAGCAGACCGGGGGGAAAAGAGACCCGGTACTTC. It specifies CASRPGGKETRYF.

This clone was found once. This sequence may be a read error, since a much larger clone differs from it by one base. This same CDR3 is encoded by further DNA sequences in the sample. CDR3 sequence: CAWSADRHSGNTIYF. The CDR3 nucleotides are TGTGCCTGGAGTGCGGACAGACACTCTGGAAACACCATATATTTT. The chain uses TRBV30 and TRBJ1-3, with TRBD1 as a possible D gene (6 bases). Germline values: CDR1 GTSNPN, CDR2 SVGIG (reference sequence). The length of the CDR3 is 15 residues. V was clipped by 1 base and J by 0 bases, with 10 bases between them. The variable domain in full, with the rest retrieved from reference TRBV30 and TRBJ1-3, is SQTIHQWPATLVQPVGSPLSLECTVEGTSNPNLYWYRQAAGRGLQLLFYSVGIGQISSEVPQNLSASRPQDRQFILSSKKLLLSDSGFYLCAWSADRHSGNTIYFGEGSWLTVV.